This passage covers 31 T cell receptor beta chains from one sample sequenced in a study of cytomegalovirus exposure and HLA in healthy donors. With 60 Vbeta and 13 Jbeta primers, the PCR was carried out. Sequencing used immunoSEQ multiplex PCR; TCRdb keeps in-frame clones, though not all of them. The data show some 96,000 clones, 60% to 80% seen once. Sequenced: PBMCs. Receptors originate from a female donor in good health and CMV-seronegative.

This clone has only a few counts. The chain is built from TRBV5-1 and TRBJ1-1; 9 positions agree with TRBD1. In germline, CDR1 is SGHRS, CDR2 YFSETQ. The trim removed 3 bases at V and 5 bases at J, leaving 8 bases unmatched. The CDR3 loop spans 15 amino acids. CDR3 sequence reads: CASSYSTGGWTEAFF. CDR3 coding DNA: TGCGCCAGCAGCTACAGCACAGGGGGCTGGACTGAAGCTTTCTTT.

The CDR3 loop reads CASSPPQGLSGNTIYF. In DNA form, the CDR3 reads TGTGCCAGCTCACCACCCCAGGGTCTCTCTGGAAACACCATATATTTT. This chain joins TRBV18 and TRBJ1-3; D may be TRBD1 (5 bases). CDR3 length: 16 amino acids. Germline lookup yields CDR1 KGHSH and CDR2 LQKENI. V lost 0 bases and J lost 0, with 9 bases in between.

This clone came up once. Here the CDR3 reads CASSYPPTGDCYEQYF. The CDR3 coding sequence is TGTGCCAGCAGTTATCCTCCGACAGGCGACTGCTACGAGCAGTACTTC. The rearrangement links TRBV28 to TRBJ2-7, with D possibly matching TRBD1 (6 bases). The V end was cut by 4 bases, the J end by 3 bases, with 19 bases between. Germline-derived CDR1 and CDR2 are MDHEN and SYDVKM. This CDR3 spans 16 amino acids.

The chain combines TRBV7-2 with TRBJ1-1; 7 bases align to TRBD1. CDR1 is SGHTA and CDR2 is FQGNSA in the germline V gene. The junction had 9 bases not matched to a gene; V was cut back by 5 bases and J by 6 bases. This CDR3 contains 14 residues. Here the CDR3 reads CASSLSDRFAEAFF. In DNA form, the CDR3 reads TGTGCCAGCAGCCTATCGGACAGGTTCGCTGAAGCTTTCTTT.

Only a few counts were recorded for this clone. The chain combines TRBV30 with TRBJ2-7, with 9 bases aligning to TRBD1. V was clipped by 3 bases and J by 2 bases; unmatched bases: 8. The V gene's germline CDR1 is GTSNPN and CDR2 SVGIG (reference sequence). This CDR3 comprises 15 residues. The DNA of the CDR3 is TGTGCCTGGAGGCGGACAGGGGTTTTCCCCTACGAGCAGTACTTC. Protein: CAWRRTGVFPYEQYF.

A remark on this clone: The junction does not match germline at one end; this may be a read error. The chain links TRBV7-9 to TRBJ2-5; 9 bases line up with TRBD1. CDR3 length: 15 amino acids. Per germline, CDR1 SEHNR and CDR2 FQNEAQ (reference sequence). CDR3 loop: CSSSAADRGKETQYF. The CDR3 DNA follows: TGTTCCAGCAGCGCGGCGGACAGGGGTAAAGAGACCCAGTACTTC. The full variable domain, rest sourced from reference TRBV7-9 and TRBJ2-5, is DTGVSQNPRHKITKRGQNVTFRCDPISEHNRLYWYRQTLGQGPEFLTYFQNEAQLEKSRLLSDRFSAERPKGSFSTLEIQRTEQGDSAMYLCSSSAADRGKETQYFGPGTRLLVL.

The chain combines TRBV29-1 with TRBJ1-5, with TRBD1 matching 7 bases. The CDR3 is 13 residues long. Trimming cost V 4 bases and J 6 bases; bases outside gene matches: 6. Germline CDR1 and CDR2: SQVTM and ANQGSEA. CDR3: CSVGQGPGQPQHF. The CDR3 coding sequence is TGCAGCGTTGGACAGGGACCGGGTCAGCCCCAGCATTTT. Using reference TRBV29-1 and TRBJ1-5 for the parts outside the CDR3, the full variable domain is SAVISQKPSRDICQRGTSLTIQCQVDSQVTMMFWYRQQPGQSLTLIATANQGSEATYESGFVIDKFPISRPNLTFSTLTVSNMSPEDSSIYLCSVGQGPGQPQHFGDGTRLSIL.

This clone came up a few times. This chain connects TRBV27 to TRBJ2-1; D possibly corresponds to TRBD2 (5 bases). The CDR3 runs to 16 residues. V was trimmed by 5 bases and J by 0 bases, leaving 14 bases between them. CDR1 is MNHEY and CDR2 is SMNVEV in the germline V gene (reference sequence). CDR3 region: CASSSGGESSYNEQFF. The CDR3 region has the DNA TGTGCCAGCAGTAGCGGCGGCGAGAGCTCCTACAATGAGCAGTTCTTC.

The chain carries TRBV15 and TRBJ2-3, with 8 positions matching TRBD2. Trimming removed 0 bases from V and 9 bases from J; junction bases left unmatched: 11. The V gene's germline CDR1 is LNHNV and CDR2 YYDKDF (reference sequence). The CDR3 runs to 16 residues. In nucleotides, the CDR3 is TGTGCCACCAGCAGAGAAGGACTAGCCCGGCAGGAGACGCAGTATTTT. Protein: CATSREGLARQETQYF.

The V and J genes are TRBV27 and TRBJ2-1, with 11 bases that match TRBD2. The junction had 3 bases not matched to a gene; V was cut back by 5 bases and J by 3 bases. CDR3 size: 15 residues. The germline V gene encodes CDR1 MNHEY and CDR2 SMNVEV (reference sequence). The CDR3 is CASSLTSGSYNEQFF. CDR3 nucleotide sequence: TGTGCCAGCAGTCTCACTAGCGGGAGCTACAATGAGCAGTTCTTC.

The chain employs TRBV6-1 and TRBJ2-2; 7 bases line up with TRBD1. Per germline, CDR1 MNHNS and CDR2 SASEGT. V dropped 2 bases and J dropped 2; count of bases not matched to a gene: 11. CDR3 size: 18 residues. DNA of the CDR3: TGTGCCAGCAGTGAAACTTTACTAGGGGGCCCTAACACCGGGGAGCTGTTTTTT. This translates into CASSETLLGGPNTGELFF.

As regards this clone: Other DNA sequences in the same sample also yield this CDR3. The chain is built from TRBV4-3 and TRBJ2-7, with 10 bases lining up with TRBD2. The germline V gene encodes CDR1 LGHNA and CDR2 YSLEER. J gave up 4 bases and V 3 bases, and 9 bases lay outside the gene matches. CDR3 length equals 16 residues. CDR3 sequence (DNA): TGCGCCAGCAGCCAGGCGCAGCGGGGGGGCCCATACGAGCAGTACTTC. Its translation is CASSQAQRGGPYEQYF.

The rearrangement uses TRBV4-3 and TRBJ2-1; D perhaps matches TRBD2 (5 bases). The CDR3 spans 15 residues. Per the germline V gene, CDR1 is LGHNA and CDR2 is YSLEER. V gave up 1 base and J gave up 8 bases, with 15 bases separating them. CDR3 sequence: CASSQGLEVPDEQFF. CDR3 DNA sequence: TGCGCCAGCAGCCAAGGACTGGAGGTACCGGATGAGCAGTTCTTC.

The J gene is TRBJ2-7, the V gene TRBV6-1; 10 bases match TRBD1. Germline V gene data show CDR1 as MNHNS and CDR2 as SASEGT. This CDR3 has 15 residues. V lost 5 bases to trimming and J lost 3 bases; unmatched junction nucleotides: 7. CDR3 bases: TGTGCCAGCAGTTTCGAGACAGGGGGCATCTACGAGCAGTACTTC. It encodes CASSFETGGIYEQYF.

The J gene is TRBJ2-5, the V gene TRBV5-4; a weak D match, TRBD1 (6 bases). The J call may be wrong; the DNA end is better matched by TRBJ2-7. In germline, CDR1 is SGHNT, CDR2 YYREEE (reference sequence). The CDR3 extends over 15 amino acids. As DNA, the CDR3 is TGTGCCAGCAGCTCACCGGGACATTCACCCTACGAGCAGTACTTC. As protein: CASSSPGHSPYEQYF.

The chain joins TRBV6-5 to TRBJ2-7, with 8 bases matching TRBD1. Looked up from germline, CDR1 is MNHEY and CDR2 is SVGAGI. The CDR3 runs to 15 residues. Trimming took 6 bases from V and 7 from J; bases not matched to a gene: 14. CDR3 residues: CASSRTRQGWSEQYF. DNA of the CDR3: TGTGCCAGCAGCCGTACTAGACAGGGGTGGAGTGAGCAGTACTTC.

This chain uses TRBV25-1 with TRBJ2-7, with 7 positions matching TRBD2. This CDR3 region has 14 residues. Per germline, CDR1 MGHDK and CDR2 SYGVNS. The V and J ends lost 2 bases and 3 bases, in that order; junction bases with no gene match: 4. The CDR3 coding sequence is TGTGCCAGCAGTGAACTGGGACTATACTACGAGCAGTACTTC. This encodes CASSELGLYYEQYF.

The chain has TRBV18 and TRBJ2-2; TRBD2 might be the D (6 bases). The CDR3 spans 17 residues. V lost 4 bases, J lost 1 base, and 16 bases lay in between. The germline gives CDR1 KGHSH, CDR2 LQKENI. The CDR3 coding sequence is TGTGCCAGCTCACTATTGATGGTTAGCGGGAACACCGGGGAGCTGTTTTTT. Amino acid sequence: CASSLLMVSGNTGELFF.

V gene TRBV2 combines with J gene TRBJ2-1; TRBD2 matches at 15 bases. The CDR3 is made up of 16 amino acids. V dropped 8 bases and J dropped 4; count of bases not matched to a gene: 6. Germline V lookup: CDR1 SNHLY, CDR2 FYNNEI. CDR3 amino acids: CASGLAGGWTYNEQFF. In DNA, the CDR3 is TGTGCCAGCGGACTAGCGGGAGGGTGGACTTACAATGAGCAGTTCTTC.

V and J are TRBV5-1 and TRBJ2-7; possible D gene TRBD2, 6 bases. CDR1 is SGHRS, CDR2 YFSETQ, per germline. V was pared by 2 bases and J by 1 base, with 16 bases between. This CDR3 region has 16 residues. CDR3 sequence: CASSFTYGGTSYEQYF. The CDR3 coding sequence is TGCGCCAGCAGCTTCACCTACGGGGGAACTTCCTACGAGCAGTACTTC.

This rearrangement joins TRBV9 to TRBJ1-2; possibly TRBD1 for D (5 bases). This CDR3 spans 14 amino acids. Between the trimmed V and J ends, which lost 4 bases and 4 bases, there was a span of 14 bases. The V gene's germline CDR1 is SGDLS and CDR2 YYNGEE. CDR3 sequence reads: CASSTAGGTYGYTF. CDR3 coding DNA: TGTGCCAGCAGCACCGCCGGGGGTACCTATGGCTACACCTTC.

As for this clone: It is likely a read error, because the conserved phenylalanine at the end of the CDR3 is missing. The chain links TRBV18 to TRBJ1-2; D not certain. Germline V gene sequence: CDR1 KGHSH, CDR2 LQKENI. Trimming stripped 3 bases from V and 5 bases from J, with 28 bases between. The CDR3 contains 19 residues. CDR3 region: CASSPLPGRKVAGWYGYTL. CDR3 nucleotides: TGTGCCAGCTCACCCCTCCCGGGGAGAAAGGTAGCGGGCTGGTATGGCTACACCCTC.

Points on this clone: Here the CDR3 omits its conserved ending phenylalanine or tryptophan, so a read error is the likely source. This chain uses TRBV7-2 with TRBJ1-2; D gene uncertain. The V end lost 5 bases, the J end lost 0 bases, and 13 bases lay between the germline ends. This CDR3 comprises 15 residues. Looked up from germline, CDR1 is SGHTA and CDR2 is FQGNSA. The CDR3 loop is CASSPREGTNYGYTL. CDR3 nucleotides: TGTGCCAGCAGCCCGCGGGAGGGCACTAACTATGGCTACACCCTC.

Only a few counts were recorded for this clone. The V call is TRBV30, the J call TRBJ1-1; a possible D gene is TRBD1 (6 bases). Germline CDR1 is GTSNPN and CDR2 is SVGIG (reference sequence). V dropped 3 bases and J dropped 2 bases, with 13 bases sitting between them. The CDR3 spans 14 residues. The DNA for the CDR3 is TGTGCCTGGAGGGCCGACAGGTTTAACACTGAAGCTTTCTTT. It is translated as CAWRADRFNTEAFF. Full variable domain (outside the CDR3, taken from reference TRBV30 and TRBJ1-1): SQTIHQWPATLVQPVGSPLSLECTVEGTSNPNLYWYRQAAGRGLQLLFYSVGIGQISSEVPQNLSASRPQDRQFILSSKKLLLSDSGFYLCAWRADRFNTEAFFGQGTRLTVV.

V usage is TRBV18 and J usage is TRBJ2-1, with D possibly being TRBD2 (5 bases). The ends were cut back, 11 bases at V and 6 bases at J, with 17 bases in the middle. The V gene's germline CDR1 is KGHSH and CDR2 LQKENI. The CDR3 is 13 residues long. Here the CDR3 DNA reads TGTGCCGACTCACCCGGCGAGGGCAATGAGCAGTTCTTC. This gives the protein CADSPGEGNEQFF.

This clone was counted only a few times. The chain employs TRBV5-1 and TRBJ2-1; TRBD2 matches 7 bases. Germline CDR1 reads SGHRS; CDR2 reads YFSETQ. The CDR3 spans 14 residues. With 4 bases clipped from V and 2 bases from J, the junction kept 3 bases outside the gene matches. As DNA, the CDR3 is TGCGCCAGCAGCCCCCGGGAGGCCTACAATGAGCAGTTCTTC. Translated: CASSPREAYNEQFF. Complete variable domain (other parts from reference TRBV5-1 and TRBJ2-1): KAGVTQTPRYLIKTRGQQVTLSCSPISGHRSVSWYQQTPGQGLQFLFEYFSETQRNKGNFPGRFSGRQFSNSRSEMNVSTLELGDSALYLCASSPREAYNEQFFGPGTRLTVL.

Only one count was recorded for this clone. The chain employs TRBV2 and TRBJ1-1; TRBD1 is a possible D gene (5 bases). In germline, CDR1 is SNHLY, CDR2 FYNNEI. Trimming removed 4 bases from V and 6 bases from J, with 15 bases in between. This CDR3 region has 14 residues. CDR3 DNA sequence: TGTGCCAGCAGTGTGGGGCAGGGAAGGGCTGAAGCTTTCTTT. Its protein is CASSVGQGRAEAFF.

This clone was seen just once. This sequence joins TRBV7-8 and TRBJ2-5; D call uncertain. Trimming left V 5 bases short and J 2 bases short, with 9 bases between. Germline V gene sequence: CDR1 SGHVS, CDR2 FQNEAQ. This CDR3 spans 13 amino acids. The CDR3 here is CASSLRVQETQYF. In DNA, the CDR3 is TGTGCCAGCAGCCTACGGGTGCAAGAGACCCAGTACTTC. The full variable domain, its missing parts supplied by reference TRBV7-8 and TRBJ2-5, is GAGVSQSPRYKVAKRGQDVALRCDPISGHVSLFWYQQALGQGPEFLTYFQNEAQLDKSGLPSDRFFAERPEGSVSTLKIQRTQQEDSAVYLCASSLRVQETQYFGPGTRLLVL.

The genes are TRBV19 and TRBJ2-7, with 7 positions matching TRBD1. This CDR3 has 14 amino acids. Germline V gene sequence: CDR1 LNHDA, CDR2 SQIVND (reference sequence). V gave up 3 bases and J gave up 6 bases; unmatched junction bases: 8. CDR3 in amino acids: CASSMGQRRGEQYF. Here the CDR3 DNA reads TGTGCCAGTAGTATGGGACAGAGGAGAGGCGAGCAGTACTTC.

The chain is built from TRBV21-1 and TRBJ2-1; the table's D call TRBD2 went unverified against the DNA. TRBV21-1 is flagged as a pseudogene. CDR3 size: 16 residues. The CDR3: CASSPPWLAVGNEQFF. The CDR3 bases are TGTGCCAGCAGCCCCCCATGGCTAGCGGTGGGCAATGAGCAGTTCTTC.

A word on this clone: Other nucleotide sequences in the sample specify the same CDR3. The CDR3: CASRPLAGGYNEQFF. CDR3 nucleotide sequence: TGTGCCAGCAGGCCGCTAGCGGGAGGGTACAATGAGCAGTTCTTC. The V gene is TRBV28, the J gene TRBJ2-1; TRBD2 agrees at 12 bases. The CDR3 has 15 amino acids. Germline V gene lookup returns CDR1 MDHEN and CDR2 SYDVKM. With 6 bases clipped from V and 4 bases from J, the junction kept 4 bases outside the gene matches.